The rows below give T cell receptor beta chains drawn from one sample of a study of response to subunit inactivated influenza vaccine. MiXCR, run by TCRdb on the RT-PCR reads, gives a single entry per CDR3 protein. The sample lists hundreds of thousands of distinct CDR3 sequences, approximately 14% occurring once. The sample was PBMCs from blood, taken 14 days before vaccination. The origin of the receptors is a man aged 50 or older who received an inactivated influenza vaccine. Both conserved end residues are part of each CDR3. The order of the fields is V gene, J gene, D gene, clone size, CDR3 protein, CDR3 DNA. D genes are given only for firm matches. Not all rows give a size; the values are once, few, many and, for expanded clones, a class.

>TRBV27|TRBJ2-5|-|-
CASSFRSPSQETQYF
TGTGCCAGCAGTTTCAGGTCACCATCCCAAGAGACCCAGTACTTC
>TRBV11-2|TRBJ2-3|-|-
CASSSLTQPITDTQYF
TGTGCCAGCAGCTCGCTGACTCAACCAATCACAGATACGCAGTATTTT
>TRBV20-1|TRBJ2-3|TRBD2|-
CSAIWVAGGTTDTQYF
TGCAGTGCTATCTGGGTAGCGGGGGGGACCACAGATACGCAGTATTTT
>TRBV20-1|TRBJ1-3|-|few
CSARRTTGNTIYF
TGCAGTGCTAGAAGGACGACTGGAAACACCATATATTTT
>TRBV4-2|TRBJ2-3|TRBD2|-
CASSQGDSGGAPDTQYF
TGTGCCAGCAGCCAAGGTGATAGCGGGGGGGCCCCAGATACGCAGTATTTT
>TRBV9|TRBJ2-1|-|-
CASSPQATQISYNEQIF
TGTGCCAGCAGCCCACAAGCTACCCAAATCTCCTACAATGAGCAGATCTTC
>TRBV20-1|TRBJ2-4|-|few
CSAFSRGLAKNIQYF
TGCAGTGCTTTTTCCCGGGGGCTAGCCAAAAACATTCAGTACTTC
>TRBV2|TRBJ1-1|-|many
CASSELFPAAFF
TGTGCCAGCAGTGAGCTCTTCCCTGCGGCTTTCTTT
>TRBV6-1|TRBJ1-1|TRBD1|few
CASSETGALNTEAFF
TGTGCCAGCAGTGAAACAGGGGCCCTTAACACTGAAGCTTTCTTT
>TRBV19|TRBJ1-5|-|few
CASTQEYGGASNQPQHF
TGTGCCAGTACCCAAGAATATGGGGGCGCGAGCAATCAGCCCCAGCATTTT
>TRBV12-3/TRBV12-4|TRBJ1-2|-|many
CASSQGQISYTF
TGTGCCAGCAGTCAAGGTCAGATCAGCTACACCTTC
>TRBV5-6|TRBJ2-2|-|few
CASSLAGYSWRPGELFF
TGTGCCAGCAGCTTGGCCGGTTACTCCTGGAGGCCCGGGGAGCTGTTTTTT
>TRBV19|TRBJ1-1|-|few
CASRSAFLEAFF
TGTGCCAGTAGATCCGCGTTCCTTGAAGCTTTCTTT
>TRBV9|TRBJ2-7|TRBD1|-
CASSPLAGQGYYEQYF
TGTGCCAGCAGCCCCCTCGCGGGACAGGGATACTACGAGCAGTACTTC
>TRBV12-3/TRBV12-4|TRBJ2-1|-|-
CASSPRPRNEQFF
TGTGCCAGCAGCCCACGCCCACGGAATGAGCAGTTCTTC
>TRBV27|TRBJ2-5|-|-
CASSPTGRGETQYF
TGTGCCAGCAGTCCAACCGGCAGAGGAGAGACCCAGTACTTC
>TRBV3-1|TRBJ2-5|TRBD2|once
CASSQDVGSLAGTQYF
TGTGCCAGCAGCCAAGATGTAGGATCACTAGCGGGGACCCAGTACTTC
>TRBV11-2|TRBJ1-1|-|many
CASSPGPRATEAFF
TGTGCCAGCAGCCCGGGACCTCGGGCCACTGAAGCTTTCTTT
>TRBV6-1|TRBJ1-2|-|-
CASSTTNRVGGYTF
TGTGCCAGCAGCACAACCAACAGGGTAGGAGGCTACACCTTC
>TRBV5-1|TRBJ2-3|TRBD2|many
CASSLTGGSTDTQYF
TGCGCCAGCAGCTTGACGGGGGGGAGCACAGATACGCAGTATTTT
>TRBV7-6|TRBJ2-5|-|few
CASSLADNYQETQYF
TGTGCCAGCAGCTTAGCGGACAATTACCAAGAGACCCAGTACTTC
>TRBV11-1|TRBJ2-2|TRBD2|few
CASSDTSGGSTGELFF
TGTGCCAGCAGCGACACTAGCGGGGGTTCCACCGGGGAGCTGTTTTTT
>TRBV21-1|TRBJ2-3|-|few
CASSNYRTSGTAGLGDTQYF
TGTGCCAGCAGCAACTATAGGACTAGCGGGACTGCAGGATTGGGAGATACGCAGTATTTT